One sample yielded the 5 T cell receptor beta chains listed below, sequenced in a study of graft-versus-host responses after intestinal transplantation. Using immunoSEQ multiplex PCR, the repertoire was profiled, and TCRdb retains in-frame clones only, with some absent. The sample contains approximately 100,000 clones, 85% to 90% of which appear only once. These TCRs are of unknown antigen specificity. The source was unstimulated CD4+ T cells sorted from spleen or lymph node cells, collected before intestinal transplant. Every receptor here comes from a human donor who received an intestinal transplant.

The chain couples TRBV6-5 to TRBJ1-6, with a possible D match to TRBD1 (6 bases). Deletions cut 6 bases from V and 9 bases from J, with 18 bases between. Germline loops: CDR1 MNHEY, CDR2 SVGAGI. The CDR3 sequence is 15 residues long. This CDR3 reads CASRATGQGISPLHF. The CDR3, as DNA: TGTGCCAGCAGAGCTACAGGGCAGGGGATTTCACCCCTCCACTTT.

The chain is built from TRBV9 and TRBJ1-6, with D perhaps TRBD1 (6 bases). The CDR3 runs 14 residues. Germline V gives CDR1 SGDLS, CDR2 YYNGEE. Trimming pared 4 bases from V and 13 bases from J, leaving 18 bases between. DNA for the CDR3: TGTGCCAGCAGCCACCCGGGACACCGGCCCCCCCTCCACTTT. Its translation: CASSHPGHRPPLHF.

V and J are TRBV18 and TRBJ1-6; the match to TRBD1 covers 9 bases. Germline lookup yields CDR1 KGHSH and CDR2 LQKENI. This CDR3 region has 14 residues. Unmatched junction bases numbered 3, after V lost 5 bases and J lost 7 bases. CDR3: CASSTTGGNSPLHF. The CDR3 DNA reads as TGTGCCAGCTCAACCACAGGGGGCAATTCACCCCTCCACTTT.

The rearrangement links TRBV7-2 to TRBJ1-1; D unresolved. Germline CDR1 and CDR2: SGHTA and FQGNSA. V was pared by 5 bases and J by 9 bases, with 19 bases between. The CDR3 length is 14 residues. CDR3 bases: TGTGCCAGCAGCCCGAATCCCTACAGTGAACAAGCTTTCTTT. Translation gives CASSPNPYSEQAFF.

The rearrangement links TRBV6-1 to TRBJ1-2; no definite D call. V lost 0 bases and J 5 bases, leaving 7 bases between the germline ends. CDR3 size: 13 residues. CDR1 MNHNS and CDR2 SASEGT come from the germline V gene. This CDR3 reads CASSEARGYGYTF. The CDR3 DNA follows: TGTGCCAGCAGTGAAGCGCGAGGTTATGGCTACACCTTC.